Following are 30 T cell receptor beta chains from one sample sequenced in a study of CD8 T cells in ankylosing spondylitis. Study-wide findings and caveats: Ankylosing spondylitis blood appeared to carry a characteristic TCR beta motif of several highly homologous variants.

Antigens of these TCRs are unknown. TCRdb re-derived calls from the 5' RACE reads in MiXCR, one entry per CDR3 protein. Altogether more than 600,000 distinct CDR3 sequences are present, roughly 20% being singletons, with the ten largest covering about a fifth. Sequenced material: blood, either unsorted or a sorted T cell fraction (not recorded which). The receptors here all came from a male donor with ankylosing spondylitis.

This rearrangement joins TRBV6-6 to TRBJ2-5; 9 bases fit TRBD1. CDR3 length: 13 amino acids. CDR1 and CDR2 from the germline V gene are MNHNY and SVGAGI (reference sequence). V dropped 8 bases and J dropped 5; count of bases not matched to a gene: 6. CDR3 in amino acids: CASVRGQGETQYF. For the CDR3, the DNA is TGTGCCAGCGTCCGGGGACAGGGTGAGACCCAGTACTTC.

This chain connects TRBV4-2 to TRBJ2-5, with 13 bases lining up with TRBD2. CDR1 is LGHNA and CDR2 is YNFKEQ in the germline V gene. V trimming: 5 bases; J trimming: 5 bases; junction bases outside the gene matches: 8. The CDR3 consists of 16 residues. CDR3 sequence reads: CASSSTSGRAPETQYF. The CDR3 DNA reads TGTGCCAGCAGCTCTACTAGCGGGAGGGCCCCGGAGACCCAGTACTTC.

V gene TRBV27 combines with J gene TRBJ2-2; TRBD1 agrees at 9 bases. Germline CDR1 and CDR2: MNHEY and SMNVEV (reference sequence). V dropped 7 bases and J dropped 5; count of bases not matched to a gene: 5. The CDR3 spans 14 residues. The CDR3 loop reads CASNDRGSTGELFF. CDR3 sequence (DNA): TGTGCCAGCAATGACAGGGGGTCTACCGGGGAGCTGTTTTTT.

This clonotype has a count of ten or more. The rearrangement links TRBV3-1 to TRBJ2-7, with 9 positions matching TRBD2. With 1 base clipped from V and 3 bases from J, the junction kept 7 bases outside the gene matches. Germline loops: CDR1 LGHDT, CDR2 YNNKEL (reference sequence). This CDR3 spans 16 amino acids. This chain's CDR3 is CASSQGDSGRDYEQYF. The DNA of the CDR3 is TGTGCCAGCAGCCAAGGGGATAGCGGGAGAGACTACGAGCAGTACTTC.

This chain links TRBV4-1 with TRBJ2-3; possibly TRBD2 for D (7 bases). The CDR3 sequence is 14 residues long. Between the trimmed V and J ends, which lost 5 bases and 1 base, there was a span of 10 bases. Germline V gene data show CDR1 as MGHRA and CDR2 as YSYEKL. In DNA form, the CDR3 reads TGCGCCAGCAGCGTGGGGGGGCGCACAGATACGCAGTATTTT. This sequence encodes CASSVGGRTDTQYF.

This clonotype has only a few counts. This chain links TRBV12-3 or TRBV12-4 with TRBJ2-5, with a weak D call TRBD2 (7 bases). The CDR3 contains 14 residues. The V end was cut by 7 bases, the J end by 4 bases, with 16 bases between. CDR3 in amino acids: CASIKGGVGETQYF. DNA for the CDR3: TGTGCCAGCATCAAGGGGGGGGTTGGAGAGACCCAGTACTTC.

The rearrangement links TRBV29-1 to TRBJ2-5, with D perhaps assigned TRBD1 or TRBD2 (5 bases each). The CDR3 is 13 residues long. V gave up 6 bases and J gave up 5 bases, with 16 bases separating them. Germline values: CDR1 SQVTM, CDR2 ANQGSEA. The CDR3 protein is CSVGPRLFETQYF. CDR3 nucleotide sequence: TGCAGCGTGGGACCGCGGTTGTTTGAGACCCAGTACTTC.

The chain employs TRBV18 and TRBJ2-1; 7 bases are a match to TRBD2. V shed 0 bases, J shed 9 bases, and the junction held 11 bases outside the gene matches. Germline V gene lookup returns CDR1 KGHSH and CDR2 LQKENI. This CDR3 has 16 amino acids. CDR3 bases: TGTGCCAGCTCACCACCGGCGGGAGCTCCGGAGGGTGAGCAGTTCTTC. Protein sequence: CASSPPAGAPEGEQFF.

The J gene is TRBJ1-4, the V gene TRBV15; no clear D. Deletions cut 0 bases from V and 5 bases from J, with 4 bases between. This CDR3 has 13 residues. Germline lookup yields CDR1 LNHNV and CDR2 YYDKDF (reference sequence). The CDR3 loop reads CATSREQNEKLFF. The CDR3 DNA is TGTGCCACCAGCAGAGAACAAAATGAAAAACTGTTTTTT.

V is TRBV20-1 and J is TRBJ1-5, with D perhaps TRBD1 (6 bases). CDR3 length: 14 amino acids. Germline V gene data show CDR1 as DFQATT and CDR2 as SNEGSKA (reference sequence). The V end lost 3 bases, the J end lost 0 bases, and 9 bases lay between the germline ends. The CDR3 loop is CSASRTASNQPQHF. CDR3 DNA sequence: TGCAGTGCTAGCAGGACAGCTAGCAATCAGCCCCAGCATTTT.

The chain couples TRBV4-3 to TRBJ2-1, with TRBD2 matching 8 bases. Germline loops: CDR1 LGHNA, CDR2 YSLEER. The V segment lost 3 bases and the J segment 5 bases; nucleotides outside the gene matches: 6. The CDR3 is 15 amino acids. As DNA, the CDR3 is TGCGCCAGCAGCCAGGGGCGGGAGGTTCACAATGAGCAGTTCTTC. This codes for CASSQGREVHNEQFF.

This sequence joins TRBV12-3 or TRBV12-4 and TRBJ2-1; D is uncertain. The germline V and J ends were trimmed by 2 bases and 2 bases, with 19 bases remaining between them. The CDR3 runs 18 residues. CDR3 loop: CASSLMSLRTSTYNEQFF. CDR3 coding DNA: TGTGCCAGCAGTTTAATGAGTCTGAGAACGTCGACCTACAATGAGCAGTTCTTC.

The chain carries TRBV5-1 and TRBJ1-6; D uncertain. Trimming shortened V by 5 bases and J by 0 bases, and 3 bases separated the two germline ends. The CDR3 covers 13 residues. Germline lookup yields CDR1 SGHRS and CDR2 YFSETQ. The DNA of the CDR3 is TGCGCCAGCAGAGCCTCCTATAATTCACCCCTCCACTTT. Translation gives CASRASYNSPLHF.

The chain joins TRBV7-3 to TRBJ1-6, with D unclear. Germline assignment: CDR1 SGHTA and CDR2 FQGTGA. The CDR3 length is 14 residues. Trimming stripped 4 bases from V and 10 bases from J, with 14 bases between. CDR3 residues: CASSSQSHGSPLHF. The CDR3 coding sequence is TGTGCCAGCAGCTCCCAGAGTCATGGATCACCCCTCCACTTT.

The chain links TRBV3-1 to TRBJ2-7, with TRBD2 identical over 9 bases. The CDR3 loop spans 16 amino acids. V gave up 4 bases and J gave up 1 base; unmatched junction bases: 8. Germline CDR1 reads LGHDT; CDR2 reads YNNKEL (reference sequence). The CDR3 DNA follows: TGTGCCAGCAGCCCCCAGAGCGGGGGGCCTTCCTACGAGCAGTACTTC. As protein: CASSPQSGGPSYEQYF.

This clonotype was counted a few times. The chain uses TRBV9 and TRBJ2-5; D is unclear. The CDR3 runs to 14 residues. CDR1 is SGDLS, CDR2 YYNGEE, per germline. The V and J ends lost 0 bases and 0 bases respectively, with 6 bases between them. CDR3 coding DNA: TGTGCCAGCAGCGTAGGGAAGAACCAAGAGACCCAGTACTTC. It specifies CASSVGKNQETQYF. Using reference TRBV9 and TRBJ2-5 for the parts outside the CDR3, the full variable domain is DSGVTQTPKHLITATGQRVTLRCSPRSGDLSVYWYQQSLDQGLQFLIQYYNGEERAKGNILERFSAQQFPDLHSELNLSSLELGDSALYFCASSVGKNQETQYFGPGTRLLVL.

The J gene is TRBJ1-4, the V gene TRBV6-5; unclear D gene. V was trimmed by 3 bases and J by 5 bases, leaving 10 bases between them. CDR3 length: 14 residues. Germline lookup yields CDR1 MNHEY and CDR2 SVGAGI. The CDR3 region is CASSYWLGNEKLFF. The CDR3 DNA sequence: TGTGCCAGCAGTTATTGGCTGGGCAATGAAAAACTGTTTTTT.

The gene calls are TRBV7-6 and TRBJ2-7; tentative D call: TRBD2 (6 bases). Germline V CDR1 and CDR2: SGHVS, FNYEAQ. Trimming took off 3 bases at V and 3 bases at J, with 12 bases between the two ends. The length of the CDR3 is 14 residues. The CDR3 spells CASSFRDSFYEQYF. The CDR3 DNA reads TGTGCCAGCAGCTTCCGGGACTCTTTCTACGAGCAGTACTTC.

This clonotype was counted once. This chain connects TRBV5-1 to TRBJ1-6, with 10 bases fitting TRBD1. Per the germline V gene, CDR1 is SGHRS and CDR2 is YFSETQ. J was trimmed by 10 bases and V by 3 bases; bases with no gene match: 4. The CDR3 is made up of 14 amino acids. Here the CDR3 DNA reads TGCGCCAGCAGCTCTCGGGACAGGGGATCACCCCTCCACTTT. This encodes CASSSRDRGSPLHF.

The chain recombines TRBV7-3 with TRBJ1-2, with D maybe TRBD1 (5 bases). Germline V gene lookup returns CDR1 SGHTA and CDR2 FQGTGA. The CDR3 covers 17 residues. Trimming left V 1 base short and J 4 bases short, with 19 bases between. The CDR3 DNA sequence: TGTGCCAGCAGCTTAAGTGGGGGAACGATTGGTGTCTATGGCTACACCTTC. The encoded protein is CASSLSGGTIGVYGYTF.

The chain carries TRBV29-1 and TRBJ2-3; 8 bases align to TRBD2. CDR1 is SQVTM and CDR2 is ANQGSEA in the germline V gene. With 6 bases clipped from V and 4 bases from J, the junction kept 6 bases outside the gene matches. The length of the CDR3 is 13 residues. The CDR3 coding sequence is TGCAGCGTACGGGCGGGAGGCCCAGATACGCAGTATTTT. Translated, it gives CSVRAGGPDTQYF.

This CDR3 is CASGHNTGELFF. Written as DNA, the CDR3 is TGCGCCAGCGGACACAACACCGGGGAGCTGTTTTTT. This sequence joins TRBV5-1 and TRBJ2-2, with D maybe TRBD1 (5 bases). With 7 bases removed from V and 2 bases from J, the gap between germline ends came to 6 bases. The CDR3 loop spans 12 amino acids. In germline, CDR1 is SGHRS, CDR2 YFSETQ.

This clonotype came up many times. The rearrangement uses TRBV11-2 and TRBJ2-5; 13 positions agree with TRBD2. V dropped 1 base and J dropped 2; count of bases not matched to a gene: 7. CDR1 SGHAT and CDR2 FQNNGV come from the germline V gene. The CDR3 loop spans 18 amino acids. CDR3 sequence (DNA): TGTGCCAGCAGCTTAGGCCCGGGACTAGCGGGAAAACAAGAGACCCAGTACTTC. Translating it yields CASSLGPGLAGKQETQYF. Full variable domain (remainder filled in from reference TRBV11-2 and TRBJ2-5): EAGVAQSPRYKIIEKRQSVAFWCNPISGHATLYWYQQILGQGPKLLIQFQNNGVVDDSQLPKDRFSAERLKGVDSTLKIQPAKLEDSAVYLCASSLGPGLAGKQETQYFGPGTRLLVL.

This clonotype was recorded at least ten times. The genes are TRBV12-3 or TRBV12-4 and TRBJ2-7, with TRBD2 matching over 9 bases. J gave up 0 bases and V 7 bases, and 7 bases lay outside the gene matches. The CDR3 contains 15 residues. The CDR3 nucleotides read TGTGCCAGCACCAAGGGACTAGCTGTCTCCTACGAGCAGTACTTC. Translating gives CASTKGLAVSYEQYF.

The genes are TRBV27 and TRBJ2-7; D may be TRBD1 (5 bases). V was trimmed by 4 bases and J by 6 bases, leaving 13 bases between them. CDR3 length equals 13 residues. Germline CDR1 and CDR2: MNHEY and SMNVEV (reference sequence). The CDR3 DNA reads as TGTGCCAGCAGTTCTCAGGGTTTAAGCGAGCAGTACTTC. Protein: CASSSQGLSEQYF.

This chain uses TRBV5-1 with TRBJ2-5; D might be TRBD2 (5 bases). The germline V gene encodes CDR1 SGHRS and CDR2 YFSETQ. CDR3 size: 14 residues. Trimming removed 0 bases at V and 4 bases at J, with 10 bases between. The CDR3 reads CASSLGAGLETQYF. The CDR3 DNA reads TGCGCCAGCAGCTTGGGGGCAGGACTAGAGACCCAGTACTTC.

Concerning this clonotype: Because it lacks the conserved phenylalanine or tryptophan at the end, this CDR3 is likely a read error. The J gene is TRBJ2-5, the V gene TRBV10-3; D remains unclear. V was trimmed by 4 bases and J by 5 bases, leaving 11 bases between them. In germline, CDR1 is ENHRY, CDR2 SYGVKD. The CDR3 runs 13 residues. The CDR3 coding sequence is TGTGCCATCAGTGGACTGGTGGCCGAGACCCAGTACTAC. Its protein product is CAISGLVAETQYY.

This clonotype was observed a handful of times. This chain uses TRBV20-1 with TRBJ1-5; 8 positions agree with TRBD1. The CDR3 length is 15 residues. CDR1 is DFQATT and CDR2 is SNEGSKA in the germline V gene (reference sequence). V was pared by 1 base and J by 2 bases, with 4 bases of the junction left unmatched. CDR3 sequence: CSARVLGQGNQPQHF. The CDR3 nucleotides are TGCAGTGCTAGAGTACTGGGACAGGGCAATCAGCCCCAGCATTTT.

This clonotype occurred a few times. CDR3: CASSYRTAKKGELFF. CDR3 coding DNA: TGTGCCAGCAGTTACCGGACCGCTAAAAAAGGGGAGCTGTTTTTT. This chain connects TRBV6-2 or TRBV6-3 to TRBJ2-2; D unclear. V was shortened by 2 bases and J by 8 bases, with 15 bases between the two germline ends. This CDR3 contains 15 residues. Germline V gene lookup returns CDR1 MNHEY and CDR2 SVGEGT.

This clonotype was detected a few times. The rearrangement joins TRBV27 to TRBJ2-3; the D is unclear. V gave up 5 bases and J gave up 2 bases, with 14 bases separating them. CDR1 is MNHEY, CDR2 SMNVEV, per germline (reference sequence). The CDR3 contains 15 residues. CDR3 residues: CASSPDWFLTDTQYF. CDR3 DNA: TGTGCCAGCAGTCCCGACTGGTTTCTCACAGATACGCAGTATTTT.